This note documents a single T cell receptor (beta chain) sequence. No antigen is known for it. The data belong to a study of glioma-infiltrating T cells. Study context: About one million peripheral T cells were targeted at 4.5- to 10-fold coverage. Study conclusions and caveats: Signature shared blood CDR3 motifs were enriched in low-divergence and depleted in high-divergence patients. CDR3 overlap between tissue and blood was very small. Above-expected tissue-blood divergence occurred in all gliomas, most in low-grade ones.

The iRepertoire nested amplicon-rescue multiplex PCR amplified TCR alpha and beta CDR3s from RNA. TCRdb fed the multiplex PCR reads into MiXCR, producing one record per CDR3 protein. The data contain approximately 400,000 distinct CDR3 sequences, around 45% of them singletons. Germline V gene lookup returns CDR1 DFQATT and CDR2 SNEGSKA (reference sequence). The CDR3 spans 14 residues. Germline trimming cut 6 bases from V and 8 bases from J; bases unmatched to any gene: 9. The gene calls are TRBV20-1 and TRBJ2-1, with 11 bases matching TRBD2. The clonotype was recovered from a human donor with low-grade glioma or glioblastoma, undergoing nonglioma brain surgery, or in good health (not recorded which). Sequencing was performed on glioma tissue, nonneoplastic brain tissue, or PBMCs (not recorded which). The CDR3 is CSAPTSGSRDEQFF. In DNA, the CDR3 is TGCAGTGCCCCAACTAGCGGGAGTAGGGATGAGCAGTTCTTC.